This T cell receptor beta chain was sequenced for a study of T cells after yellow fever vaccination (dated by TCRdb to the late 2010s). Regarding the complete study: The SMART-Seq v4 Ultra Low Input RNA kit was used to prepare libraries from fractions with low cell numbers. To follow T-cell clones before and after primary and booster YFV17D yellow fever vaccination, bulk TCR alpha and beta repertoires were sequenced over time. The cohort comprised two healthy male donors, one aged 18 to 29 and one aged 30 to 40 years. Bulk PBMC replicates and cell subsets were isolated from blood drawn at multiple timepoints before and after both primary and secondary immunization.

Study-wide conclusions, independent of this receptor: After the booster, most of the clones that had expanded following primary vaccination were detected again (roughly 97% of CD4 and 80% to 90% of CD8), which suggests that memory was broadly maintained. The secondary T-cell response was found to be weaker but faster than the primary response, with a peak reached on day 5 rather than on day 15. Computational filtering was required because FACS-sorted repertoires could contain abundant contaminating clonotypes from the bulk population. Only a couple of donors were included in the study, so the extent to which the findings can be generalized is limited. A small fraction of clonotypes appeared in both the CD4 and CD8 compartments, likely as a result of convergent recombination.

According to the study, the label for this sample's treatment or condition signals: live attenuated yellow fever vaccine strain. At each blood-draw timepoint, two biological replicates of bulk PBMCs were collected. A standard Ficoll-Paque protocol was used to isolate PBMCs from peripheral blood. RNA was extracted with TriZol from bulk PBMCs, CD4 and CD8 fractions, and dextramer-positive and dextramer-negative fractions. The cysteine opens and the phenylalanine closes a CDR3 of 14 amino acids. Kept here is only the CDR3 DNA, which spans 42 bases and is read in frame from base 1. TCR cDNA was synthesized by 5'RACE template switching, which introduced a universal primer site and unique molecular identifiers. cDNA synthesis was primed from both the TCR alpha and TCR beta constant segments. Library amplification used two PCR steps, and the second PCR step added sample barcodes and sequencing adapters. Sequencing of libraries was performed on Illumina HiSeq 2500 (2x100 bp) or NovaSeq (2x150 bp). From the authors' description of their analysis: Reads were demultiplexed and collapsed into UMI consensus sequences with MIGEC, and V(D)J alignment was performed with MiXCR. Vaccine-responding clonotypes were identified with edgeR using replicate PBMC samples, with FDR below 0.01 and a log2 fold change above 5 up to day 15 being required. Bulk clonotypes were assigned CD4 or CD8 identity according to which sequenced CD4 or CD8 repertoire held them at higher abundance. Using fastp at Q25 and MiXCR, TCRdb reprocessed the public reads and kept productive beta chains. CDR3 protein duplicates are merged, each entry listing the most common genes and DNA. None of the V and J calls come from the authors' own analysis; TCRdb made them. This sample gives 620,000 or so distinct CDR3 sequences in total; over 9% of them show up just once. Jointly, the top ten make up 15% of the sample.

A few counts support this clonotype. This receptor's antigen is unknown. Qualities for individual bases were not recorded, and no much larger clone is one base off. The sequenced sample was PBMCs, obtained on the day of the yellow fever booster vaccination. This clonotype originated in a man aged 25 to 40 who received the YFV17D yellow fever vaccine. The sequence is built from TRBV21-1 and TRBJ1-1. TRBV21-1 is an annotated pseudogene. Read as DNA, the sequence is TGTGCCAGCAGCGAGGGCCTAACTAACACTGAAGCTTTCTTT. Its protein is CASSEGLTNTEAFF.